These 8 T cell receptor beta chains were sequenced from one sample in a study of chemoradiotherapy in HPV16-positive cancers. Libraries were prepared by immunoSEQ multiplex PCR; TCRdb keeps only in-frame clonotypes and omits some of them. Seen here are about 24,000 clones, roughly 87% observed once, and the top ten hold roughly 5%. Specimen: blood, collected from a patient who underwent chemoradiotherapy. These receptors all come from a human donor with HPV-associated anogenital cancer.

V usage is TRBV12-5 and J usage is TRBJ2-3; the match to TRBD2 covers 12 bases. This CDR3 region has 16 residues. From germline, CDR1 is LGHNT and CDR2 FRNRAP. The ends lost 6 bases at V and 2 bases at J; junction bases unmatched: 6. The CDR3 is CASGTLAGGYTDTQYF. CDR3 nucleotides: TGTGCTAGTGGGACTCTAGCGGGAGGGTACACAGATACGCAGTATTTT.

The chain is built from TRBV7-9 and TRBJ1-4; D unresolved. The V end lost 4 bases, the J end lost 1 base, and 19 bases lay between the germline ends. CDR3 size: 18 residues. Germline-derived CDR1 and CDR2 are SEHNR and FQNEAQ (reference sequence). CDR3 DNA sequence: TGTGCCAGCAGCTCGAAGGACTTCTCGCCGAGAACTAATGAAAAACTGTTTTTT. Translated: CASSSKDFSPRTNEKLFF.

CDR3 bases: TGTGCCAGCAGCCTTTGGACTAGCGGGAGGGATACGCAGTATTTT. Amino acids: CASSLWTSGRDTQYF. The chain joins TRBV13 to TRBJ2-3, with 14 bases aligning to TRBD2. Germline CDR1 and CDR2: PRHDT and FYEKMQ (reference sequence). With V trimmed by 5 bases and J by 6 bases, 4 bases remained unmatched. The CDR3 consists of 15 residues. Full variable domain (remainder filled in from reference TRBV13 and TRBJ2-3): AAGVIQSPRHLIKEKRETATLKCYPIPRHDTVYWYQQGPGQDPQFLISFYEKMQSDKGSIPDRFSAQQFSDYHSELNMSSLELGDSALYFCASSLWTSGRDTQYFGPGTRLTVL.

The gene calls are TRBV12-5 and TRBJ2-3; maybe TRBD2 (7 bases). The germline gives CDR1 LGHNT, CDR2 FRNRAP. The CDR3 covers 13 residues. Trimming pared 6 bases from V and 4 bases from J, leaving 11 bases between. The CDR3 loop reads CASGWGGPDTQYF. CDR3 DNA: TGTGCTAGTGGATGGGGGGGGCCAGATACGCAGTATTTT.

This chain connects TRBV7-6 to TRBJ1-3; the D is unclear. V was trimmed by 1 base and J by 0 bases, leaving 10 bases between them. The CDR3 loop spans 16 amino acids. CDR1 and CDR2 (germline): SGHVS, FNYEAQ. DNA of the CDR3: TGTGCCAGCAGCTTAGGTGAAACCTACTCTGGAAACACCATATATTTT. Its translation: CASSLGETYSGNTIYF.

V is TRBV5-1 and J is TRBJ2-3, with 7 nucleotides matching TRBD1. J was trimmed by 3 bases and V by 1 base; bases with no gene match: 5. CDR1 and CDR2 from the germline V gene are SGHRS and YFSETQ. There are 15 residues in the CDR3. CDR3 region: CASSLQGVGTDTQYF. The CDR3 DNA reads as TGCGCCAGCAGCTTGCAGGGGGTAGGAACAGATACGCAGTATTTT.

The gene calls are TRBV5-8 and TRBJ2-7; 9 nucleotides agree with TRBD1. Germline V gives CDR1 SGHTS, CDR2 YDEGEE. J was trimmed by 4 bases and V by 4 bases; bases with no gene match: 12. The CDR3 loop spans 16 amino acids. DNA of the CDR3: TGTGCCAGCAGCAGCGACCGGGACAGGGTCGGGTACGAGCAGTACTTC. It is translated as CASSSDRDRVGYEQYF.

The CDR3 spells CASSLTWGGGNQPQHF. The CDR3 nucleotides read TGTGCCAGCAGTCTGACCTGGGGCGGGGGCAATCAGCCCCAGCATTTT. The chain links TRBV27 to TRBJ1-5; a possible D gene is TRBD1 (5 bases). This CDR3 contains 16 residues. Germline V gives CDR1 MNHEY, CDR2 SMNVEV (reference sequence). Trimming stripped 5 bases from V and 2 bases from J, with 16 bases between.